This passage covers 18 T cell receptor beta chains from one sample sequenced in a study of Graves' ophthalmopathy and Graves' hyperthyroidism. RNA transcripts were the source from which TCR beta CDR3 regions were amplified. After a first-round RT-PCR with HTBI primers, a second-round multiplex PCR was run. TCRdb passed the multiplex PCR reads through MiXCR, listing each CDR3 protein once. This table has over a million distinct CDR3 sequences, about 40% appearing once. Material for sequencing was peripheral blood or thyroid tissue (not recorded which). The receptors originated from an adult man with Graves' hyperthyroidism.

The rearrangement links TRBV9 to TRBJ1-6; tentative D call: TRBD1 (5 bases). With 5 bases removed from V and 9 bases from J, the gap between germline ends came to 18 bases. This CDR3 is built from 15 residues. The germline V gene has CDR1 SGDLS and CDR2 YYNGEE. CDR3 amino acids: CASSEGPGSSSPLHF. The CDR3 coding sequence is TGTGCCAGCAGTGAAGGGCCAGGGTCCAGTTCACCCCTCCACTTT.

This clonotype was observed many times. This rearrangement joins TRBV20-1 to TRBJ1-1; no reliable D call. Per the germline V gene, CDR1 is DFQATT and CDR2 is SNEGSKA (reference sequence). The CDR3 contains 12 residues. Trimming stripped 7 bases from V and 6 bases from J, with 15 bases between. The CDR3 region is CSGGRAVAEAFF. As DNA, the CDR3 is TGCAGTGGCGGACGGGCAGTCGCTGAAGCTTTCTTT.

The rearrangement uses TRBV5-1 and TRBJ1-1, with D possibly being TRBD1 (6 bases). The CDR3 covers 14 residues. V lost 4 bases and J 3 bases, leaving 13 bases between the germline ends. Germline CDR1 SGHRS, CDR2 YFSETQ. The CDR3 region has the DNA TGCGCCAGCAGCATGGGAAGACAGGACACTGAAGCTTTCTTT. It is translated as CASSMGRQDTEAFF.

This clonotype was detected ten times or more. The rearrangement uses TRBV20-1 and TRBJ2-7, with D perhaps TRBD1 or TRBD2 (6 bases each). Deletions cut 5 bases from V and 2 bases from J, with 22 bases between. Germline V gene data show CDR1 as DFQATT and CDR2 as SNEGSKA (reference sequence). The CDR3 has 16 residues. The CDR3 nucleotides read TGCAGTGCTCCTCCACAGGGAGTAGGGGGGACCTACGAGCAGTACTTC. Protein sequence: CSAPPQGVGGTYEQYF.

The sample holds many counts of this clonotype. The rearrangement joins TRBV4-3 to TRBJ2-5; the D is unclear. The CDR3 runs 17 residues. The germline CDR1 and CDR2 sequences are LGHNA and YSLEER. V was cut by 1 base and J by 3 bases, with 18 bases left in between. The CDR3: CASSQVRMWTAKETQYF. The CDR3 DNA follows: TGCGCCAGCAGCCAAGTTCGAATGTGGACCGCGAAAGAGACCCAGTACTTC.

This clonotype was found many times. One end of the junction does not line up with germline, which may come from a read error. The chain joins TRBV5-1 to TRBJ2-5; 7 bases are shared with TRBD1. The V gene's germline CDR1 is SGHRS and CDR2 YFSETQ. The CDR3 extends over 13 amino acids. The CDR3 sequence is CASSKGQQETQYF. In DNA form, the CDR3 reads TGTGCCAGTAGTAAGGGACAGCAAGAGACCCAGTACTTC.

Remarks on this clonotype: A much larger clone lies one base from this, so it may be a read error. The rearrangement links TRBV19 to TRBJ1-2; D unresolved. The germline CDR1 and CDR2 sequences are LNHDA and SQIVND (reference sequence). The V gene lost 4 bases and the J gene lost 4 bases, with 13 bases spanning the gap. The CDR3 is 14 amino acids. In DNA form, the CDR3 reads TGTGCCAGTAGTACTGACAATGGTCTCTATGGCTACACCTTC. It specifies CASSTDNGLYGYTF.

The rearrangement links TRBV29-1 to TRBJ2-5; 14 bases are a match to TRBD2. The CDR3 is made up of 24 amino acids. The germline V gene has CDR1 SQVTM and CDR2 ANQGSEA. The V gene end was trimmed by 4 bases and the J gene end by 4 bases; junction bases not matched to a gene: 32. CDR3 nucleotides: TGCAGCGTTGCGTTTCGGGGGGGGACTAGCGGGGGAATTTCTACTGGGTCTGAACCAGAGACCCAGTACTTC. Translating gives CSVAFRGGTSGGISTGSEPETQYF.

This rearrangement joins TRBV20-1 to TRBJ1-5; D remains unclear. Germline V CDR1 and CDR2: DFQATT, SNEGSKA (reference sequence). The ends were cut back, 0 bases at V and 4 bases at J, with 19 bases in the middle. CDR3 size: 17 residues. CDR3 protein: CSARDNFWGEPNQPQHF. The CDR3 DNA reads as TGCAGTGCTAGAGATAATTTTTGGGGAGAACCTAATCAGCCCCAGCATTTT.

The chain couples TRBV6-5 to TRBJ2-5; 8 positions agree with TRBD1. Germline-derived CDR1 and CDR2 are MNHEY and SVGAGI. With 4 bases clipped from V and 4 bases from J, the junction kept 8 bases outside the gene matches. The CDR3 covers 15 residues. CDR3 in amino acids: CASSSAGGLRETQYF. CDR3 nucleotide sequence: TGTGCCAGCAGTTCCGCAGGGGGCCTACGAGAGACCCAGTACTTC.

This chain uses TRBV29-1 with TRBJ2-7; D tentatively reads TRBD1 or TRBD2 (6 bases each). Germline CDR1 reads SQVTM; CDR2 reads ANQGSEA. The CDR3 has 12 residues. Deletions cut 3 bases from V and 7 bases from J, with 13 bases between. The DNA of the CDR3 is TGCAGCGTTGATGGGGGGCCGGGAGAGCAGTACTTC. Its translation: CSVDGGPGEQYF.

This clonotype occurred many times. The V gene is TRBV7-8, the J gene TRBJ2-5; D gene unclear. This CDR3 is built from 13 residues. CDR1 is SGHVS and CDR2 is FQNEAQ in the germline V gene. Trimming took off 2 bases at V and 7 bases at J, with 11 bases between the two ends. The CDR3 bases are TGTGCCAGCAGCTTACACTGGGGTGGGACCCAGTACTTC. Protein: CASSLHWGGTQYF.

This clonotype has at least ten counts. The chain couples TRBV19 to TRBJ1-2, with D maybe TRBD1 (5 bases). Germline V gene data show CDR1 as LNHDA and CDR2 as SQIVND (reference sequence). Trimming left V 7 bases short and J 7 bases short, with 13 bases between. The CDR3 has 12 amino acids. The CDR3 region has the DNA TGTGCCAGTATTGAACAGGATGGTGGCTACACCTTC. Protein product: CASIEQDGGYTF.

About this clonotype: One base away lies a much larger clone, so this may be a sequencing read error. V is TRBV7-2 and J is TRBJ2-7, with D perhaps matching TRBD1 (6 bases). The germline gives CDR1 SGHTA, CDR2 FQGNSA. V shed 1 base and J shed 4 bases, with 14 bases lying between them. This CDR3 comprises 15 residues. CDR3 DNA: TGTGCCAGCAGCTTAGACTTCAGGGGAGTTTACGAGCAGTACTTC. Translation gives CASSLDFRGVYEQYF.

This clonotype was detected ten times or more. The chain joins TRBV24-1 to TRBJ2-6, with D hard to call. Trimming stripped 5 bases from V and 0 bases from J, with 13 bases between. Germline loops: CDR1 KGHDR, CDR2 SFDVKD. The CDR3 runs 17 residues. CDR3 nucleotides: TGTGCCACCAGTGGATTAGAACATACCTCTGGGGCCAACGTCCTGACTTTC. Protein sequence: CATSGLEHTSGANVLTF.

This clonotype was seen a handful of times. V gene TRBV5-1 combines with J gene TRBJ2-7; D possibly corresponds to TRBD1 (6 bases). The CDR3 has 14 residues. V lost 3 bases, J lost 3 bases, and 13 bases lay in between. The germline CDR1 and CDR2 sequences are SGHRS and YFSETQ. The chain's CDR3 is CASSWGTQNYEQYF. CDR3 bases: TGCGCCAGCAGCTGGGGGACACAGAACTACGAGCAGTACTTC.

This clonotype has at least ten counts. This rearrangement joins TRBV7-8 to TRBJ1-3, with D perhaps matching TRBD1 (5 bases). Trimming removed 2 bases from V and 4 bases from J, with 12 bases in between. The germline gives CDR1 SGHVS, CDR2 FQNEAQ. This CDR3 is built from 15 residues. CDR3 in amino acids: CASSLKGTAGNTIYF. Here the CDR3 DNA reads TGTGCCAGCAGCTTAAAGGGGACCGCAGGAAACACCATATATTTT. Based on the CDR3 plus reference TRBV7-8 and TRBJ1-3, the full variable domain is GAGVSQSPRYKVAKRGQDVALRCDPISGHVSLFWYQQALGQGPEFLTYFQNEAQLDKSGLPSDRFFAERPEGSVSTLKIQRTQQEDSAVYLCASSLKGTAGNTIYFGEGSWLTVV.

This clonotype came up many times. The genes are TRBV9 and TRBJ1-6; 12 nucleotides agree with TRBD1. The trim removed 3 bases at V and 13 bases at J, leaving 5 bases unmatched. CDR3 length: 14 residues. Germline V gene data show CDR1 as SGDLS and CDR2 as YYNGEE. DNA of the CDR3: TGTGCCAGCAGCGCCGGGACAGGGGGCTTGCCCCTCCACTTT. Protein product: CASSAGTGGLPLHF. The variable domain in full, with the rest retrieved from reference TRBV9 and TRBJ1-6, is DSGVTQTPKHLITATGQRVTLRCSPRSGDLSVYWYQQSLDQGLQFLIQYYNGEERAKGNILERFSAQQFPDLHSELNLSSLELGDSALYFCASSAGTGGLPLHFGNGTRLTVT.